Many counts were recorded for the clone carrying this T cell receptor beta chain. What it recognizes is unknown. The data are from a study of sequential checkpoint blockade in melanoma. The overall study: Matched biopsies came pretreatment and at week 13 for twenty-two patients. Study-level findings and limits: About 30 times likelier clinical benefit followed increased tumor T-cell fraction and clonality. PD-L1 staining and CD8+ counts, not mutational load, tracked tumor T-cell clonality. Response in arm A was associated with pretreatment TIL clonality.

Here immunoSEQ multiplex PCR was the method, and the copy in TCRdb shows in-frame clones only, minus some. The data hold about 18,000 clones, with around 24% observed a single time. The treatment here: randomized to nivolumab then ipilimumab (arm A) or the reverse (arm B). The V gene end was trimmed by 5 bases and the J gene end by 4 bases; junction bases not matched to a gene: 9. The CDR3 spans 17 residues. Germline V CDR1 and CDR2: SGHNT, YENEEA. The sample consisted of tumor tissue (inferred from file names), taken from a patient given nivolumab and ipilimumab in sequence. This receptor was obtained from a human donor with melanoma. The rearrangement uses TRBV11-3 and TRBJ2-5; TRBD2 aligns across 14 bases. The DNA for the CDR3 is TGTGCCAGCAGCCAGACTAGCGGGGGGGCAGAAGGAGAGACCCAGTACTTC. It yields the protein CASSQTSGGAEGETQYF.